The 16 T cell receptor beta chains reported below all come from one sample, sequenced in a study of blood T cell repertoires in COVID-19 (TCRdb year 2020). Library prep was done by the immunoSEQ multiplex PCR assay. Held by TCRdb, this immuneACCESS table contains in-frame sequences only and omits some clones. Under half of the omission traces to an unresolved V gene where checked; the cause of the rest is unknown. The sample table contains about 130,000 clones; only one count was recorded for over 85% of them. The ten most abundant clones make up 4% to 5% of the sample. Sequencing was performed on peripheral blood. The receptors here all came from a man in his 60s with COVID-19, enrolled during active disease.

This clone was seen a few times. V gene TRBV30 combines with J gene TRBJ1-6; 11 bases agree with TRBD1. The CDR3 covers 16 residues. With 0 bases clipped from V and 5 bases from J, the junction kept 3 bases outside the gene matches. From germline, CDR1 is GTSNPN and CDR2 SVGIG (reference sequence). Here the CDR3 reads CAWSVRDRGDNSPLHF. CDR3 DNA: TGTGCCTGGAGTGTACGGGACAGGGGGGATAATTCACCCCTCCACTTT.

The V and J genes are TRBV6-6 and TRBJ2-1; perhaps TRBD2 as D (6 bases). Germline CDR1 reads MNHNY; CDR2 reads SVGAGI (reference sequence). The CDR3 runs to 16 residues. V lost 5 bases and J lost 0, with 14 bases in between. The CDR3 DNA is TGTGCCAGCAGTCGGTACCGGGACTCCTCCTACAATGAGCAGTTCTTC. Its translation is CASSRYRDSSYNEQFF.

J is TRBJ1-2 and V is TRBV10-2, with D unresolved. Germline V gene data show CDR1 as WSHSY and CDR2 as SAAADI. The CDR3 runs 14 residues. The V gene lost 2 bases and the J gene lost 0 bases, with 7 bases spanning the gap. CDR3 nucleotides: TGCGCCAGCAGTGAGCCTACCCCTAACTATGGCTACACCTTC. It yields the protein CASSEPTPNYGYTF.

This clone showed up just once. The chain carries TRBV18 and TRBJ2-7; D not resolved. The CDR3 spans 13 residues. Germline lookup yields CDR1 KGHSH and CDR2 LQKENI. V was trimmed by 5 bases and J by 6 bases, leaving 14 bases between them. The CDR3: CASSSTTPLEQYF. CDR3 nucleotides: TGTGCCAGCTCATCAACGACTCCCCTCGAGCAGTACTTC.

The V gene is TRBV7-9, the J gene TRBJ1-1, with D hard to call. CDR1 is SEHNR, CDR2 FQNEAQ, per germline (reference sequence). The CDR3 has 14 residues. V was shortened by 2 bases and J by 4 bases, with 11 bases between the two germline ends. This chain's CDR3 is CASSLSPTSTEAFF. In DNA form, the CDR3 reads TGTGCCAGCAGCTTAAGTCCCACCAGCACTGAAGCTTTCTTT.

J is TRBJ1-1 and V is TRBV24-1, with a tentative D call TRBD1 (6 bases). Trimming stripped 3 bases from V and 13 bases from J, with 17 bases between. Germline assignment: CDR1 KGHDR and CDR2 SFDVKD. The CDR3 extends over 13 amino acids. This chain's CDR3 is CATSDNIQGQSFF. In DNA form, the CDR3 reads TGTGCCACCAGTGATAACATACAGGGCCAGAGTTTCTTT.

This sequence joins TRBV19 and TRBJ1-3, with D tentatively TRBD1 (6 bases). The V end was cut by 4 bases, the J end by 7 bases, with 23 bases between. This CDR3 has 17 amino acids. CDR1 is LNHDA and CDR2 is SQIVND in the germline V gene (reference sequence). The CDR3 spells CASSTYDRPHFLNTIYF. The CDR3 DNA is TGTGCCAGTAGTACCTACGACAGGCCCCACTTTCTCAACACCATATATTTT.

The rearrangement uses TRBV7-9 and TRBJ2-4, with TRBD2 as a possible D gene (5 bases). CDR3 length: 12 amino acids. The V and J ends lost 5 bases and 6 bases respectively, with 8 bases between them. CDR1 is SEHNR and CDR2 is FQNEAQ in the germline V gene (reference sequence). The DNA of the CDR3 is TGTGCCAGCAGCAGTGGAGGAAACATTCAGTACTTC. Residues: CASSSGGNIQYF.

This clone has only a few counts. The rearrangement links TRBV18 to TRBJ1-2; D not certain. The germline V gene encodes CDR1 KGHSH and CDR2 LQKENI. CDR3 length equals 14 residues. V lost 3 bases and J 8 bases, leaving 16 bases between the germline ends. CDR3 in amino acids: CASSPDSRAGGYTF. The DNA for the CDR3 is TGTGCCAGCTCACCCGACTCACGGGCGGGCGGCTACACCTTC.

The chain carries TRBV29-1 and TRBJ1-2; perhaps TRBD1 as D (5 bases). Looked up from germline, CDR1 is SQVTM and CDR2 is ANQGSEA. The V end lost 3 bases, the J end lost 7 bases, and 21 bases lay between the germline ends. CDR3 size: 15 residues. CDR3 sequence reads: CSVDRRGSGVRGYTF. CDR3 DNA: TGCAGCGTTGATAGGCGGGGCTCAGGAGTGCGTGGCTACACCTTC.

This clone was seen a single time. V is TRBV10-1 and J is TRBJ2-2; D not certain. Germline V gives CDR1 WNHNN, CDR2 SYGVQD (reference sequence). This CDR3 is built from 13 residues. Trimming cost V 0 bases and J 5 bases, with 4 bases left between them. The DNA for the CDR3 is TGCGCCAGCAGTGAGTCAGCGACCGGGGAGCTGTTTTTT. Its translation: CASSESATGELFF.

This clone was recorded a few times. The genes are TRBV5-1 and TRBJ2-2, with 8 bases lining up with TRBD1. CDR3 length: 15 residues. The ends lost 0 bases at V and 5 bases at J; junction bases unmatched: 3. Germline V gene data show CDR1 as SGHRS and CDR2 as YFSETQ. The CDR3 region has the DNA TGCGCCAGCAGCTTGGTCGGACAGGGAACCGGGGAGCTGTTTTTT. Translated, it gives CASSLVGQGTGELFF.

The rearrangement joins TRBV7-8 to TRBJ2-3, with a tentative D call TRBD2 (5 bases). The length of the CDR3 is 18 residues. Germline CDR1 is SGHVS and CDR2 is FQNEAQ. V was cut by 2 bases and J by 1 base, with 19 bases left in between. In nucleotides, the CDR3 is TGTGCCAGCAGCTTATCGCGTTTCGCCCAGCGGCGCACAGATACGCAGTATTTT. This encodes CASSLSRFAQRRTDTQYF.

This chain joins TRBV19 and TRBJ2-5, with D possibly TRBD1 on 5 matching bases. Trimming took off 4 bases at V and 0 bases at J, with 15 bases between the two ends. Germline V gives CDR1 LNHDA, CDR2 SQIVND (reference sequence). This CDR3 is built from 16 residues. The CDR3 bases are TGTGCCAGTAGTACGGACATCGCCCTCTACCAAGAGACCCAGTACTTC. Protein: CASSTDIALYQETQYF.

The CDR3 DNA reads as TGTGCCAGCAGACCCTCCTCTGTCAGGGGGCTCCAAGGCTACACCTTC. Amino acid sequence: CASRPSSVRGLQGYTF. The J gene is TRBJ1-2, the V gene TRBV7-9, with TRBD1 identical over 8 bases. CDR3 size: 16 residues. The trim removed 6 bases at V and 8 bases at J, leaving 17 bases unmatched. From germline, CDR1 is SEHNR and CDR2 FQNEAQ (reference sequence).

V and J are TRBV7-8 and TRBJ2-2; unclear D gene. This CDR3 has 17 amino acids. CDR1 and CDR2 (germline): SGHVS, FQNEAQ. Trimming removed 1 base at V and 5 bases at J, with 17 bases between. CDR3 residues: CASSLVTGPLLTGELFF. DNA of the CDR3: TGTGCCAGCAGCTTAGTAACTGGGCCCCTTTTGACCGGGGAGCTGTTTTTT.